This section outlines one T cell receptor beta chain sequence together with its context. This entry belongs to a study of control samples from healthy donors and cancer patients. Some clones are missing from TCRdb's copy, which holds only in-frame ones; the method was immunoSEQ multiplex PCR. Among approximately 140,000 clones listed, approximately 94% were seen once. This CDR3 has 13 residues. V shed 0 bases and J shed 10 bases, with 12 bases lying between them. Looked up from germline, CDR1 is SGHVS and CDR2 is FQNEAQ. Specimen: blood. This clonotype was obtained from a man aged 40-49 years in good health. The chain carries TRBV7-8 and TRBJ2-5; D gene unclear. CDR3 loop: CASSLAGRRGQYF. The CDR3 DNA reads as TGTGCCAGCAGCTTAGCTGGGCGGAGAGGCCAGTACTTC.